This T cell receptor beta chain was captured in a study of vaccination and CD4 T cells after COVID-19. Across the study: Six men and four women formed the convalescents, two being Hispanic.

Comments on this clonotype: Its antigen is not identified.

Notes on the study in general: The study found median SARS-CoV-2-reactive clonotypes rising from about 22 to 38, not significantly.

The study sequenced cultured CD4+ T cell DNA using the Oncomine TCR Beta short-read assay. One entry per CDR3 protein, called by TCRdb with MiXCR from the PCR reads. The data show approximately 20,000 distinct CDR3 sequences, approximately 42% seen once. As to treatment: roughly nine-day PBMC culture with coronavirus spike peptide pools or control peptides (ViraFEST assay). Trimming cost V 3 bases and J 2 bases; bases outside gene matches: 15. Germline V gene lookup returns CDR1 DFQATT and CDR2 SNEGSKA (reference sequence). This CDR3 contains 19 residues. This sequence joins TRBV20-1 and TRBJ2-3; 12 bases line up with TRBD2. Sequencing was performed on CD4+ T cells from blood, cultured in vitro, taken before SARS-CoV-2 vaccination. This receptor was obtained from a human donor who received a COVID-19 vaccine. The CDR3 coding sequence is TGCAGTGCTAGCCCGATGAGGACTAGCGGGGATGTAGACACAGATACGCAGTATTTT. It specifies CSASPMRTSGDVDTDTQYF.